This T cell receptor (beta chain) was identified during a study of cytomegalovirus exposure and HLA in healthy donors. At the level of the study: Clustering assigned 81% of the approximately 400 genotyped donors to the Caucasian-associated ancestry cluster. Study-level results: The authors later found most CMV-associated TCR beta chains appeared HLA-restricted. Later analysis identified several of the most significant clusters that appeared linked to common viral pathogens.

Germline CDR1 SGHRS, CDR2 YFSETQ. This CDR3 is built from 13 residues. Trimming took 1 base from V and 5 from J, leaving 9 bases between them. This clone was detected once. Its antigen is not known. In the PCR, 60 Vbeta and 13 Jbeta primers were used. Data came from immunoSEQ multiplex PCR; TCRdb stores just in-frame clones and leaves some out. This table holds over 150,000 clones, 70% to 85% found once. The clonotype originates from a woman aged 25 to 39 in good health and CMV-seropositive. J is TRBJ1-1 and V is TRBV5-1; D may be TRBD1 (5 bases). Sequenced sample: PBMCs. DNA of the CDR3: TGCGCCAGCAGCTTGTGGGGCGAGACTGAAGCTTTCTTT. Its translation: CASSLWGETEAFF.